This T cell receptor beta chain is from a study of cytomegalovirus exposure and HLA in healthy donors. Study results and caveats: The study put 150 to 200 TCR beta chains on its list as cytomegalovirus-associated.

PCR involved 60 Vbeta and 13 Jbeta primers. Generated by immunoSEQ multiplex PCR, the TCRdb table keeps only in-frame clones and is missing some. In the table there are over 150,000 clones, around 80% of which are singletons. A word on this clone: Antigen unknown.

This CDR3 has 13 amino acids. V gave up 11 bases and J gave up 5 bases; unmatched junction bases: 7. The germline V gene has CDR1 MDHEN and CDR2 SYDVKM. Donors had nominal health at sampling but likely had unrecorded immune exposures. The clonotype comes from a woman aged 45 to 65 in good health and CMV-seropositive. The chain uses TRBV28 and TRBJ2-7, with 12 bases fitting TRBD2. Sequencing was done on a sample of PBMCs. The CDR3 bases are TGTGCCGGGGGACTAGCGGGTGGGAACGAGCAGTACTTC. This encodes CAGGLAGGNEQYF.